These T cell receptor beta chains were read from a single sample in a study of neurological immune-mediated disorders. TCRdb passed the 5' RACE reads through MiXCR, listing each CDR3 protein once. Found here are tens of thousands of distinct CDR3 sequences, around 4.7% of them singletons; the top ten hold around 5%. Input material: PBMCs. These receptors all come from a woman aged 55-70 years with multiple sclerosis. CDR3s leave out the opening cysteine and the closing phenylalanine or tryptophan. Not all rows give a size; the values are once, few, many and, for expanded clones, a class.

many	TRBJ1-2	TRBV9	ASSEGRANYGYT
few	TRBJ1-2	TRBV18	ASSPLIAGYT
many	TRBJ1-4	TRBV5-5	ASSSTGTEKLF
many	TRBJ1-5	TRBV5-1	ASSLSRGQPQH
many	TRBJ2-7	TRBV25-1	ASRTDSYEQY
many	TRBJ1-4	TRBV12-3/TRBV12-4	ASSPRASNEKLF
many	TRBJ2-5	TRBV7-8	ASSLSSSGVQETQY
.	TRBJ1-1	TRBV30	AWKVKTEAF
few	TRBJ1-2	TRBV6-1	ASSEAGNYGYT
.	TRBJ1-6	TRBV20-1	SAKIPNSPLH